What follows describes a single T cell receptor (beta chain). Its antigen is unidentified. The source of the sample is a study of T cells expressing NK-cell markers. As for the study in general: It was sorted CD3+CD56-NKG2C+, CD3+CD56+NKG2C- and CD3+CD56+NKG2C+ T cells that provided the TCR beta repertoires. Among eight sequenced donors, seven carried HCMV seropositivity while one was seronegative.

Germline values: CDR1 DFQATT, CDR2 SNEGSKA (reference sequence). The length of the CDR3 is 15 residues. Study observations and caveats: The CD3+CD56-NKG2C+ fraction of a few donors was likewise dominated by these clonotypes.

Production of TCR beta cDNA relied on 5'RACE template switching with UMIs. TCRdb derives one entry per CDR3 protein from the 5' RACE reads, leaving out DNA. This repertoire includes about 460,000 distinct CDR3 sequences. Sequencing was done on a sample of blood T cells: a sorted CD56 or NKG2C T cell subset, CD4+ or CD8+ T cells, or bulk PBMC T cells (not recorded which). The sequence derives from a woman aged 50 to 60 in good health. This chain uses TRBV20-1 with TRBJ2-1; without DNA, the TCRdb call of TRBD1 cannot be checked. CDR3 residues: CSARGLSEGGNEQFF.